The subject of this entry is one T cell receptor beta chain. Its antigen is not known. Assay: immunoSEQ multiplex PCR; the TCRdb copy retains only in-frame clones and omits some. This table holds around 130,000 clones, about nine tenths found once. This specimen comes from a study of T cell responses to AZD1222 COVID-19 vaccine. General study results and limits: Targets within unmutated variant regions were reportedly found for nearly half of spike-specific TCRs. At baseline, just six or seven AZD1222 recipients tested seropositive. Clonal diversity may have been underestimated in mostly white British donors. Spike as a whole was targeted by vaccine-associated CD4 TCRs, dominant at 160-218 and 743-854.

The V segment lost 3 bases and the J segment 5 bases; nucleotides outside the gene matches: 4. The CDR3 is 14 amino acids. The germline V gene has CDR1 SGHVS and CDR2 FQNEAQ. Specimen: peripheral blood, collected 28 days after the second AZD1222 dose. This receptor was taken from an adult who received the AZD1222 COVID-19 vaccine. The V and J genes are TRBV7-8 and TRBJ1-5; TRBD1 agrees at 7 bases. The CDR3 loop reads CASSFADRDQPQHF. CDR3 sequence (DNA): TGTGCCAGCAGCTTCGCCGACAGGGATCAGCCCCAGCATTTT.